This is a list of T cell receptor beta chains from one sample in a study of prognosis after radiotherapy for stage I lung cancer. Using its own MiXCR run on the multiplex PCR reads, TCRdb lists one record per CDR3 protein. The sample holds over 25,000 distinct CDR3 sequences, around 45% seen once. Sequences were derived from PBMCs, sampled before or after stereotactic body radiation therapy (not recorded which). The receptors stem from a donor at least 50 years old with non-small cell lung cancer. CDR3s include the opening cysteine and the closing phenylalanine or tryptophan. Each record gives: J gene, V gene, clone size, D gene, CDR3 DNA, CDR3 protein. The D gene is left open where the match is weak. For some rows the clone size is stated as once, few or many, or as a class when expanded; others skip it.

j_gene: TRBJ2-7
v_gene: TRBV2
abundance: many
d_gene: TRBD1
CDR3nt: TGTGCCAGCAGACCAGGGGGATCATCCTACGAGCAGTACTTC
CDR3aa: CASRPGGSSYEQYF

j_gene: TRBJ1-6
v_gene: TRBV19
abundance: medium-sized
d_gene: TRBD1
CDR3nt: TGTGCCAGTAGTAGCATCCAGACAGGGGGAAATTCACCCCTCCACTTT
CDR3aa: CASSSIQTGGNSPLHF

j_gene: TRBJ1-1
v_gene: TRBV20-1
abundance: many
d_gene: NA
CDR3nt: TGCAGTGCTGGGGGGGGGGAGAGGTTCGCTGAAGCTTTCTTT
CDR3aa: CSAGGGERFAEAFF

j_gene: TRBJ2-2
v_gene: TRBV9
abundance: medium-sized
d_gene: TRBD2
CDR3nt: TGTGCCAGCGGAAAGTTAGCGGGGGACACCGGGGAGCTGTTTTTT
CDR3aa: CASGKLAGDTGELFF

j_gene: TRBJ1-6
v_gene: TRBV20-1
abundance: NA
d_gene: TRBD1
CDR3nt: TGCAGTGCTTTACCGGGACAGGGATATAATTCACCCCTCCACTTT
CDR3aa: CSALPGQGYNSPLHF

j_gene: TRBJ1-2
v_gene: TRBV30
abundance: many
d_gene: TRBD1
CDR3nt: TGTGCCTGGAGTGTAAGGGACAGGGGGTTTTATGGCTACACCTTC
CDR3aa: CAWSVRDRGFYGYTF

j_gene: TRBJ2-2
v_gene: TRBV4-1
abundance: many
d_gene: NA
CDR3nt: TGCGCCAGCAGGCTCAGACAGAACACCGGGGAGCTGTTTTTT
CDR3aa: CASRLRQNTGELFF

j_gene: TRBJ2-5
v_gene: TRBV5-1
abundance: many
d_gene: NA
CDR3nt: TGCGCCAGCAGCTTGGTTCTCCAAGAGACCCAGTACTTC
CDR3aa: CASSLVLQETQYF

j_gene: TRBJ1-5
v_gene: TRBV20-1
abundance: many
d_gene: NA
CDR3nt: TGCAGTGCTAGAGATTTGGGGGGGAATCAGCCCCAGCATTTT
CDR3aa: CSARDLGGNQPQHF

j_gene: TRBJ2-1
v_gene: TRBV15
abundance: medium-sized
d_gene: NA
CDR3nt: TGTGCCACCAGCAGAGGGGTGGGCTTAGTATACAATGAGCAGTTCTTC
CDR3aa: CATSRGVGLVYNEQFF

j_gene: TRBJ1-1
v_gene: TRBV18
abundance: many
d_gene: TRBD1
CDR3nt: TGTGCCAGCTCAAGACAGGGGAACACTGAAGCTTTCTTT
CDR3aa: CASSRQGNTEAFF

j_gene: TRBJ1-2
v_gene: TRBV19
abundance: many
d_gene: NA
CDR3nt: TGTGCCAGTAGTCCGAGGGATGGGGGCTACACCTTC
CDR3aa: CASSPRDGGYTF

j_gene: TRBJ2-1
v_gene: TRBV24-1
abundance: many
d_gene: NA
CDR3nt: TGTGCCACCAGTGACTCGGTACTCAGCTCCTACAATGAGCAGTTCTTC
CDR3aa: CATSDSVLSSYNEQFF

j_gene: TRBJ2-2
v_gene: TRBV28
abundance: once
d_gene: NA
CDR3nt: TGTGCCAGCAGTTTATGGGCAGAGGGCACCGGGGAGCTGTTTTTT
CDR3aa: CASSLWAEGTGELFF

j_gene: TRBJ2-5
v_gene: TRBV20-1
abundance: NA
d_gene: TRBD2
CDR3nt: TGCAGTGCGGGGACTAGGAGGGCGGAGACCCAGTACTTC
CDR3aa: CSAGTRRAETQYF

j_gene: TRBJ1-2
v_gene: TRBV7-9
abundance: once
d_gene: NA
CDR3nt: TGTGCCAGCAGCTTAGGTTCAGGGATCCATGGCTACACCTTC
CDR3aa: CASSLGSGIHGYTF

j_gene: TRBJ2-5
v_gene: TRBV5-1
abundance: NA
d_gene: NA
CDR3nt: TGCGCCAGCAGCTTGGCTGGACAGAGCGAGACCCAGTACTTC
CDR3aa: CASSLAGQSETQYF

j_gene: TRBJ1-2
v_gene: TRBV13
abundance: many
d_gene: NA
CDR3nt: TGTGCCTCTTCCCTGAAGGGCTATGGCTACACCTTC
CDR3aa: CASSLKGYGYTF

j_gene: TRBJ1-2
v_gene: TRBV24-1
abundance: medium-sized
d_gene: TRBD1
CDR3nt: TGTGCCACCAGTGGCCAGGGGGCGAACTATGGCTACACCTTC
CDR3aa: CATSGQGANYGYTF

j_gene: TRBJ2-6
v_gene: TRBV28
abundance: NA
d_gene: NA
CDR3nt: TGTGCCAGCAGCCAATCAGGTATTGTGGCCAACGTCCTGACTTTC
CDR3aa: CASSQSGIVANVLTF

j_gene: TRBJ1-2
v_gene: TRBV28
abundance: many
d_gene: NA
CDR3nt: TGTGCCAGCAGAACAAGGTTGGCAGTGGGCCACACCTTC
CDR3aa: CASRTRLAVGHTF

j_gene: TRBJ2-2
v_gene: TRBV7-2
abundance: NA
d_gene: NA
CDR3nt: TGTGCCAGCAGCTTAGGGGAGTGGGACGGGGAGCTGTTTTTT
CDR3aa: CASSLGEWDGELFF

j_gene: TRBJ1-4
v_gene: TRBV20-1
abundance: many
d_gene: NA
CDR3nt: TGCAGTGCTAGAGAGGCGAGGGGTAACGAAAAACTGTTTTTT
CDR3aa: CSAREARGNEKLFF

j_gene: TRBJ1-3
v_gene: TRBV6-2/TRBV6-3
abundance: NA
d_gene: NA
CDR3nt: TGTGCCAGCAGTGAACGGGCAAACACCATATATTTT
CDR3aa: CASSERANTIYF

j_gene: TRBJ2-5
v_gene: TRBV5-4
abundance: many
d_gene: TRBD1
CDR3nt: TGTGCCAGCAGCTCACCTCCAGGGGGCGAGACCCAGTACTTC
CDR3aa: CASSSPPGGETQYF

j_gene: TRBJ2-2
v_gene: TRBV6-1
abundance: NA
d_gene: NA
CDR3nt: TGTGCCAGCAGTAGAGATAGCGGTAAGGTCGCCGGGGAGCTGTTTTTT
CDR3aa: CASSRDSGKVAGELFF

j_gene: TRBJ2-7
v_gene: TRBV28
abundance: medium-sized
d_gene: NA
CDR3nt: TGTGCCAGCAGTTGGCCCCAGGGGCGATACGAGCAGTACTTC
CDR3aa: CASSWPQGRYEQYF

j_gene: TRBJ2-1
v_gene: TRBV6-4
abundance: once
d_gene: TRBD1
CDR3nt: TGTGCCAGTAGCCTTAAAGTTGGACAGGGACATGAGCAGTTCTTC
CDR3aa: CASSLKVGQGHEQFF

j_gene: TRBJ2-7
v_gene: TRBV6-2/TRBV6-3
abundance: once
d_gene: TRBD1
CDR3nt: TGTGCCAGCAACAACGTGGACAGGGGTTACGAGCAGTACTTC
CDR3aa: CASNNVDRGYEQYF

j_gene: TRBJ1-3
v_gene: TRBV19
abundance: many
d_gene: NA
CDR3nt: TGTGCCAGTAGGACAGGCTCTGGAAACACCATATATTTT
CDR3aa: CASRTGSGNTIYF

j_gene: TRBJ1-5
v_gene: TRBV4-1
abundance: medium-sized
d_gene: NA
CDR3nt: TGCGCCAGCAGCCAAATCCAGGGGAATCAGCCCCAGCATTTT
CDR3aa: CASSQIQGNQPQHF

j_gene: TRBJ2-5
v_gene: TRBV7-9
abundance: many
d_gene: NA
CDR3nt: TGTGCCAGCAGCTTACGAATGGAGACCCAGTACTTC
CDR3aa: CASSLRMETQYF

j_gene: TRBJ1-5
v_gene: TRBV2
abundance: many
d_gene: NA
CDR3nt: TGTGCCAGCAGCGTAAACCGGGGCAATCAGCCCCAGCATTTT
CDR3aa: CASSVNRGNQPQHF

j_gene: TRBJ1-1
v_gene: TRBV12-3/TRBV12-4
abundance: many
d_gene: TRBD1
CDR3nt: TGTGCCAGCAGTTTAGGACAGGGCGGGAACACTGAAGCTTTCTTT
CDR3aa: CASSLGQGGNTEAFF

j_gene: TRBJ1-1
v_gene: TRBV2
abundance: many
d_gene: NA
CDR3nt: TGTGCCAGCAGTGCAATGCGAGGGAACACTGAAGCTTTCTTT
CDR3aa: CASSAMRGNTEAFF

j_gene: TRBJ2-7
v_gene: TRBV7-2
abundance: many
d_gene: NA
CDR3nt: TGTGCCAGCAGCTTATTGAGCGAGCAGTACTTC
CDR3aa: CASSLLSEQYF

j_gene: TRBJ1-6
v_gene: TRBV6-2/TRBV6-3
abundance: NA
d_gene: TRBD1
CDR3nt: TGTGCCAGCAGTGGCCGACAGGGAAGAAATTCACCCCCTCACTTT
CDR3aa: CASSGRQGRNSPPHF

j_gene: TRBJ2-2
v_gene: TRBV6-1
abundance: NA
d_gene: NA
CDR3nt: TGTGCCAGCAGCCGGGACTTCTATATCGGTGAGCTGTTTTTT
CDR3aa: CASSRDFYIGELFF

j_gene: TRBJ2-3
v_gene: TRBV20-1
abundance: many
d_gene: TRBD2
CDR3nt: TGCAGTGCTAGCCCTACCGGACTAGCTTACACAGATACGCAGTATTTT
CDR3aa: CSASPTGLAYTDTQYF

j_gene: TRBJ2-6
v_gene: TRBV28
abundance: NA
d_gene: NA
CDR3nt: TGTGCCAGCAGTTTAACTGGGATAGCTGGGACCAAAGTCCTGACTTTC
CDR3aa: CASSLTGIAGTKVLTF

j_gene: TRBJ2-7
v_gene: TRBV28
abundance: NA
d_gene: TRBD2
CDR3nt: TGTGCCAGCAGTTTATGGGAGGGTCGGGGGGGGACCAAAGCCTACGAGCAGTACTTC
CDR3aa: CASSLWEGRGGTKAYEQYF

j_gene: TRBJ2-3
v_gene: TRBV14
abundance: many
d_gene: NA
CDR3nt: TGTGCCAGCAGCCAAACCTTGTGGACAGATACGCAGTATTTT
CDR3aa: CASSQTLWTDTQYF

j_gene: TRBJ2-2
v_gene: TRBV6-1
abundance: NA
d_gene: NA
CDR3nt: TGTGCCAGCATGAGGAGCCTCGCGAACACCGTGGAGCTTTTTTTT
CDR3aa: CASMRSLANTVELFF

j_gene: TRBJ2-3
v_gene: TRBV7-9
abundance: many
d_gene: NA
CDR3nt: TGTGCCAGCAGCTCCCGCTCCGTCACAGATACGCAGTATTTT
CDR3aa: CASSSRSVTDTQYF

j_gene: TRBJ2-2
v_gene: TRBV20-1
abundance: many
d_gene: TRBD2
CDR3nt: TGCAGTGCTAGAACTAGCGGGGTGAACACCGGGGAGCTGTTTTTT
CDR3aa: CSARTSGVNTGELFF

j_gene: TRBJ2-4
v_gene: TRBV20-1
abundance: many
d_gene: TRBD2
CDR3nt: TGCAGTGCGACGGAGCCGGGACTAAACTTATTC
CDR3aa: CSATEPGLNLF

j_gene: TRBJ2-3
v_gene: TRBV7-3
abundance: NA
d_gene: NA
CDR3nt: TGTGCCAGCAGCGTGGGCCTGAGCACAGATACGCAGTATTTT
CDR3aa: CASSVGLSTDTQYF

j_gene: TRBJ2-5
v_gene: TRBV4-1
abundance: many
d_gene: NA
CDR3nt: TGCGCCAGCAGCCAAGATAGGGGGGCAAACCAAGAGACCCAGTACTTC
CDR3aa: CASSQDRGANQETQYF

j_gene: TRBJ1-2
v_gene: TRBV19
abundance: NA
d_gene: TRBD1
CDR3nt: TGTGCCAGTAGTGTCAGCCCGGCCAGGGGGTATGGCTACACCTTC
CDR3aa: CASSVSPARGYGYTF

j_gene: TRBJ1-2
v_gene: TRBV28
abundance: NA
d_gene: NA
CDR3nt: TGTGCCAGCCGAACCGGGTCGTCGGGCGAATGGGGCTACACCTTC
CDR3aa: CASRTGSSGEWGYTF

j_gene: TRBJ2-2
v_gene: TRBV10-3
abundance: many
d_gene: NA
CDR3nt: TGTGCCATCAGTGGGAAGGACACCGGGGAGCTGTTTTTT
CDR3aa: CAISGKDTGELFF